What follows is one T cell receptor (beta chain) and its context. The antigen remains unidentified. This specimen comes from a study of T cell responses to AZD1222 COVID-19 vaccine. The study's findings and limits: Spike-specific TCR breadth and depth both grew after two AZD1222 doses. At 160-218 and 743-854, vaccine-associated CD4 TCRs were dominant, and they spanned spike.

The assay was immunoSEQ multiplex PCR, and TCRdb's table has in-frame clones only and misses some. Among roughly 190,000 clones listed, more than 85% were seen once. The ends were cut back, 2 bases at V and 4 bases at J, with 15 bases in the middle. Germline lookup yields CDR1 MNHEY and CDR2 SMNVEV (reference sequence). There are 16 residues in the CDR3. The sample here was peripheral blood, taken 28 days after the second AZD1222 dose. This clonotype originated in an adult who received the AZD1222 COVID-19 vaccine. The chain is built from TRBV27 and TRBJ1-5; D possibly corresponds to TRBD1 (5 bases). The CDR3 region has the DNA TGTGCCAGCAGTTTAGCACCGGGACGGAAGAATCAGCCCCAGCATTTT. This sequence encodes CASSLAPGRKNQPQHF.